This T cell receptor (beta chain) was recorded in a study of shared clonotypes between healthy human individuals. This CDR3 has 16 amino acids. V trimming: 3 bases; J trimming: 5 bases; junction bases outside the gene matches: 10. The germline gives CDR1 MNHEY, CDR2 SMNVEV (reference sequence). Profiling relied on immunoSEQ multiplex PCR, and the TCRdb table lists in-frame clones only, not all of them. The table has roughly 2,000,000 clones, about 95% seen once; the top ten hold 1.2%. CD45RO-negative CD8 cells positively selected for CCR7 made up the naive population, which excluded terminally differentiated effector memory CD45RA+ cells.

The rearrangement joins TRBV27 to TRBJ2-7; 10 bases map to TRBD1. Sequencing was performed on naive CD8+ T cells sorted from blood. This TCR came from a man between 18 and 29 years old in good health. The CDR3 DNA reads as TGTGCCAGCAGTTTGCTCCTCGGGACAGGGGTTAACGAGCAGTACTTC. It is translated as CASSLLLGTGVNEQYF.